The source of this TCR beta chain is a study of early T cells in non-severe SARS-CoV-2 infection. Notes on the study in general: Lookups in VDJdb leaned toward anti-spike CD8 responses and missed private and CD4 specificities.

V shed 2 bases and J shed 0 bases, with 12 bases lying between them. The CDR3 consists of 15 residues. The germline V gene encodes CDR1 GTSNPN and CDR2 SVGIG (reference sequence). About this clonotype itself: As yet, its antigen is unknown. This may be a read error: a much more frequent sequence differs by one nucleotide.

Attachment of unique molecular identifiers was made to individual cDNA molecules. TCRdb reprocessed the 5' RACE reads with MiXCR, giving one entry per CDR3 protein. The data show more than 45,000 distinct CDR3 sequences, around 11% seen once. Sequenced input: whole blood. This chain links TRBV30 with TRBJ2-3; D ambiguous. The TCR sequence derives from an adult who was a healthcare worker with PCR-confirmed SARS-CoV-2 infection or an uninfected control (not recorded which). This CDR3 is CAWSLTGWSTDTQYF. For the CDR3, the DNA is TGTGCCTGGAGTCTGACCGGGTGGAGCACAGATACGCAGTATTTT.